This TCR beta chain was retrieved from a study of regulatory T cells in long-lasting Graves disease. Whole-study findings and limits: Persistent Graves' patients had lower TCR diversity than newly diagnosed ones.

CDR3-region Arm-PCR and iRepertoire HTBI primers produced the TCR beta libraries. MiXCR was run by TCRdb on the multiplex PCR reads, yielding one entry per CDR3 protein. The sample lists a few hundred thousand distinct CDR3 sequences, approximately 18% occurring once. The time point is: newly diagnosed GD, antithyroid drugs for less than 3 months. Scientists built the TCR library using RNA that was extracted from PBMCs. As to this clonotype: Its antigen is unidentified.

This CDR3 is 16 amino acids long. Trimming shortened V by 0 bases and J by 4 bases, and 13 bases separated the two germline ends. Another study also made use of these data, one on T cells in Graves' hyperthyroidism and ophthalmopathy. That source reports: Among the patients, aged 18 to 65, hyperthyroidism was newly diagnosed and had lasted under 2 months.

The TCR was taken from a woman aged 25-40 years with Graves disease. The chain links TRBV12-3 or TRBV12-4 to TRBJ1-5, with D tentatively TRBD1 (5 bases). This specimen was peripheral blood mononuclear cells (PBMCs), taken at new diagnosis, from a patient treated with antithyroid drugs. The CDR3 bases are TGTGCCAGCAGTTTAGCGGGGGGGTCTGGAAATCAGCCCCAGCATTTT. Translated: CASSLAGGSGNQPQHF.